Shown below are 29 T cell receptor beta chains from a single sample sequenced in a study of patients and donors after allogeneic stem cell transplantation. Using its own MiXCR run on the RT-PCR reads, TCRdb lists one record per CDR3 protein. Found here are fewer than 500,000 distinct CDR3 sequences, approximately 16% of them singletons; the top ten hold just over 7%. The sample consisted of blood, either unsorted or a sorted T cell fraction (not recorded which). All receptors come from a human donor who was either an allogeneic HSCT recipient or a stem cell or donor lymphocyte infusion donor (not recorded which). It is not recorded whose cells these are; they may come from a transplant donor.

The chain uses TRBV7-6 and TRBJ2-3; D is possibly TRBD1 (5 bases). Germline lookup yields CDR1 SGHVS and CDR2 FNYEAQ. The length of the CDR3 is 10 residues. The CDR3 loop reads CEGRTDTQYF. CDR3 bases: TGTGAGGGGCGCACAGATACGCAGTATTTT.

This clonotype was observed a few times. CDR3 amino acids: CASSLEGGYTGELFF. In nucleotides, the CDR3 is TGCGCCAGCAGCTTGGAAGGGGGGTACACCGGGGAGCTGTTTTTT. The J gene is TRBJ2-2, the V gene TRBV5-1; D possibly uses TRBD1 or TRBD2 (6 bases each). Trimming removed 0 bases from V and 3 bases from J, with 9 bases in between. Germline assignment: CDR1 SGHRS and CDR2 YFSETQ. The CDR3 runs 15 residues.

This clonotype has more than one count but fewer than ten. The chain couples TRBV11-2 to TRBJ2-1; 9 nucleotides align to TRBD1. The V segment lost 5 bases and the J segment 3 bases; nucleotides outside the gene matches: 8. In germline, CDR1 is SGHAT, CDR2 FQNNGV. The CDR3 extends over 16 amino acids. The CDR3 nucleotides read TGTGCCAGCAGCAACTCAGCGACAGGGGGCTACAATGAGCAGTTCTTC. It yields the protein CASSNSATGGYNEQFF. Complete variable domain (other parts from reference TRBV11-2 and TRBJ2-1): EAGVAQSPRYKIIEKRQSVAFWCNPISGHATLYWYQQILGQGPKLLIQFQNNGVVDDSQLPKDRFSAERLKGVDSTLKIQPAKLEDSAVYLCASSNSATGGYNEQFFGPGTRLTVL.

This clonotype was picked up a small number of times. This rearrangement joins TRBV20-1 to TRBJ2-5, with TRBD2 identical over 10 bases. V trimming: 0 bases; J trimming: 5 bases; junction bases outside the gene matches: 9. This CDR3 is 16 amino acids long. CDR1 is DFQATT, CDR2 SNEGSKA, per germline (reference sequence). CDR3: CSARDRASGRWETQYF. CDR3 DNA sequence: TGCAGTGCTAGAGATCGGGCTAGCGGGAGATGGGAGACCCAGTACTTC.

In its sample, this clonotype was seen many times. The chain carries TRBV7-9 and TRBJ2-1; no firm D call. V lost 5 bases to trimming and J lost 8 bases, with 7 bases between them. Germline CDR1 and CDR2: SEHNR and FQNEAQ (reference sequence). This CDR3 spans 11 amino acids. CDR3 residues: CASSPRYEQFF. CDR3 nucleotide sequence: TGTGCCAGCAGCCCTCGGTATGAGCAGTTCTTC.

This sequence joins TRBV12-3 or TRBV12-4 and TRBJ1-3; TRBD1 matches 8 bases. J lost 3 bases, V lost 4 bases, and 8 bases had no gene match. The CDR3 contains 16 residues. CDR3 protein: CASSSMQGADGNTIYF. CDR3 DNA: TGTGCCAGCAGTTCGATGCAGGGGGCGGATGGAAACACCATATATTTT.

The CDR3 here is CATGQGPDTQYF. The CDR3 DNA reads TGTGCCACCGGGCAGGGCCCAGATACGCAGTATTTT. The chain joins TRBV24-1 to TRBJ2-3; a weak D match, TRBD1 (5 bases). V lost 9 bases, J lost 4 bases, and 10 bases lay in between. This CDR3 region has 12 residues. The germline gives CDR1 KGHDR, CDR2 SFDVKD.

The chain recombines TRBV20-1 with TRBJ2-3; 8 bases line up with TRBD2. The CDR3 is 14 amino acids. After removal of 0 bases from V and 5 bases from J, the junction contained 4 bases not matched to a gene. Germline V CDR1 and CDR2: DFQATT, SNEGSKA (reference sequence). The CDR3 region has the DNA TGCAGTGCTAGAGAAGGGCTAGCGGGAGATACGCAGTATTTT. This translates into CSAREGLAGDTQYF.

This clonotype has just a few counts. This chain links TRBV20-1 with TRBJ2-7; TRBD1 might be the D (6 bases). The CDR3 totals 13 residues. The germline CDR1 and CDR2 sequences are DFQATT and SNEGSKA (reference sequence). The ends were cut back, 3 bases at V and 3 bases at J, with 12 bases in the middle. DNA for the CDR3: TGCAGTGCTAGTTCCCACAGGGTCTACGAGCAGTACTTC. Translating gives CSASSHRVYEQYF.

A few counts support this clonotype. The chain recombines TRBV11-2 with TRBJ2-7; 10 positions match TRBD1. The CDR3 extends over 15 amino acids. Germline V gives CDR1 SGHAT, CDR2 FQNNGV. V lost 5 bases, J lost 2 bases, and 6 bases stayed unmatched. The CDR3 region is CASSPGTGATYEQYF. CDR3 coding DNA: TGTGCCAGCAGCCCTGGGACAGGGGCTACCTACGAGCAGTACTTC.

The table lists this clonotype with many counts. The chain employs TRBV4-2 and TRBJ2-1, with D hard to call. This CDR3 is 17 amino acids long. Germline V gives CDR1 LGHNA, CDR2 YNFKEQ. The V end was cut by 0 bases, the J end by 1 base, with 13 bases between. The CDR3 nucleotides are TGTGCCAGCAGCCAAGATGTGATGCGGAGATCCTACAATGAGCAGTTCTTC. Protein: CASSQDVMRRSYNEQFF.

This clonotype was counted many times. CDR3 sequence: CASISSTGELFF. The CDR3 nucleotides are TGTGCCAGCATTAGCTCCACCGGGGAGCTGTTTTTT. This sequence joins TRBV5-6 and TRBJ2-2, with D unresolved. The ends were cut back, 6 bases at V and 4 bases at J, with 7 bases in the middle. CDR1 and CDR2 (germline): SGHDT, YYEEEE. This CDR3 has 12 amino acids.

This clonotype was seen only a few times. V is TRBV11-2 and J is TRBJ1-2; D remains ambiguous. The CDR3 is 16 residues long. Germline-derived CDR1 and CDR2 are SGHAT and FQNNGV. Trimming shortened V by 3 bases and J by 1 base, and 15 bases separated the two germline ends. The CDR3 sequence: CASSLTRVPSNYGYTF. The CDR3 bases are TGTGCCAGCAGCTTGACTCGGGTCCCAAGTAACTATGGCTACACCTTC.

This clonotype was observed a few times. The chain recombines TRBV20-1 with TRBJ2-1, with a tentative D call TRBD2 (5 bases). CDR1 is DFQATT, CDR2 SNEGSKA, per germline (reference sequence). The CDR3 loop spans 14 amino acids. The ends were cut back, 5 bases at V and 0 bases at J, with 11 bases in the middle. The chain's CDR3 is CSASDYLSYNEQFF. CDR3 coding DNA: TGCAGTGCTTCAGACTACCTCTCCTACAATGAGCAGTTCTTC.

The sample holds a few counts of this clonotype. The chain links TRBV5-1 to TRBJ2-7, with D perhaps given as TRBD1 or TRBD2 (5 bases each). The CDR3 is 16 residues long. With 6 bases removed from V and 3 bases from J, the gap between germline ends came to 22 bases. Germline V gene sequence: CDR1 SGHRS, CDR2 YFSETQ. CDR3 DNA sequence: TGCGCCAGCACAAACCCCCGGGACGGACAAGGCTACGAGCAGTACTTC. Translated: CASTNPRDGQGYEQYF.

The CDR3 loop is CASSPVTGRAAEQFF. For the CDR3, the DNA is TGTGCCAGCAGCCCAGTGACAGGTCGGGCGGCTGAGCAGTTCTTC. This chain connects TRBV7-2 to TRBJ2-1, with TRBD1 as a possible D gene (6 bases). Trimming pared 5 bases from V and 9 bases from J, leaving 20 bases between. The CDR3 is 15 amino acids. Germline assignment: CDR1 SGHTA and CDR2 FQGNSA.

The rearrangement joins TRBV6-5 to TRBJ2-5; a weak D match, TRBD2 (7 bases). The CDR3 contains 15 residues. The V end lost 2 bases, the J end lost 1 base, and 11 bases lay between the germline ends. Germline CDR1 and CDR2: MNHEY and SVGAGI. The CDR3, as DNA: TGTGCCAGCAGTTACGCGCGGGGGCTCCAAGAGACCCAGTACTTC. Its protein product is CASSYARGLQETQYF.

This clonotype appeared many times. This chain joins TRBV12-3 or TRBV12-4 and TRBJ2-3, with 11 bases matching TRBD2. V shed 4 bases, J shed 0 bases, and the junction held 9 bases outside the gene matches. The CDR3 length is 18 residues. CDR3 residues: CASSSPLLAGGSTDTQYF. DNA of the CDR3: TGTGCCAGCAGTTCACCCCTTCTAGCGGGGGGCAGCACAGATACGCAGTATTTT.

This clonotype appeared once. The rearrangement uses TRBV15 and TRBJ2-2; 7 bases are shared with TRBD2. V dropped 4 bases and J dropped 4; count of bases not matched to a gene: 9. This CDR3 has 16 residues. CDR1 LNHNV and CDR2 YYDKDF come from the germline V gene (reference sequence). CDR3 DNA sequence: TGTGCCACCAGCACCTTAGAGGGAGGGCCCACCGGGGAGCTGTTTTTT. Translation: CATSTLEGGPTGELFF. Supplemented by reference TRBV15 and TRBJ2-2, the full variable domain reads DAMVIQNPRYQVTQFGKPVTLSCSQTLNHNVMYWYQQKSSQAPKLLFHYYDKDFNNEADTPDNFQSRRPNTSFCFLDIRSPGLGDTAMYLCATSTLEGGPTGELFFGEGSRLTVL.

The chain couples TRBV11-2 to TRBJ2-3; 8 nucleotides align to TRBD2. The germline V gene has CDR1 SGHAT and CDR2 FQNNGV. The CDR3 loop spans 16 amino acids. V gave up 8 bases and J gave up 0 bases; unmatched junction bases: 10. CDR3 sequence: CASVSLSGGSTDTQYF. The CDR3, as DNA: TGTGCCAGCGTATCCTTAAGCGGGGGTAGCACAGATACGCAGTATTTT.

This clonotype turned up a few times. This chain uses TRBV2 with TRBJ1-2; D remains ambiguous. This CDR3 contains 15 residues. The V end lost 7 bases, the J end lost 0 bases, and 15 bases lay between the germline ends. Germline V gene data show CDR1 as SNHLY and CDR2 as FYNNEI. The CDR3 protein is CASTPLRTPNYGYTF. CDR3 DNA: TGTGCCAGCACTCCTCTCCGAACTCCTAACTATGGCTACACCTTC.

The rearrangement joins TRBV3-1 to TRBJ2-5, with TRBD2 identical over 11 bases. From germline, CDR1 is LGHDT and CDR2 YNNKEL (reference sequence). The CDR3 length is 15 residues. V dropped 5 bases and J dropped 5; count of bases not matched to a gene: 7. This chain's CDR3 is CASSFSGGVSETQYF. CDR3 bases: TGTGCCAGCAGCTTTAGCGGGGGGGTTTCGGAGACCCAGTACTTC.

This clonotype was found a few times. The chain is built from TRBV20-1 and TRBJ1-3; D unclear. V lost 3 bases, J lost 2 bases, and 11 bases lay in between. Germline CDR1 DFQATT, CDR2 SNEGSKA (reference sequence). The CDR3 totals 14 residues. The CDR3 spells CSASEPGTGNTIYF. Written as DNA, the CDR3 is TGCAGTGCTAGTGAACCGGGAACTGGAAACACCATATATTTT.

This clonotype was observed many times. The CDR3: CASSLRGSATGELFF. As DNA, the CDR3 is TGTGCCAGCAGCTTAAGGGGATCCGCCACCGGGGAGCTGTTTTTT. J is TRBJ2-2 and V is TRBV7-9; a possible D gene is TRBD1 (5 bases). CDR1 is SEHNR, CDR2 FQNEAQ, per germline (reference sequence). The CDR3 totals 15 residues. The V gene lost 2 bases and the J gene lost 4 bases, with 11 bases spanning the gap.

V is TRBV28 and J is TRBJ2-7; the match to TRBD1 covers 10 bases. Per the germline V gene, CDR1 is MDHEN and CDR2 is SYDVKM. The ends lost 3 bases at V and 7 bases at J; junction bases unmatched: 9. The CDR3 contains 15 residues. CDR3 protein: CASSFSGTGVFEQYF. Written as DNA, the CDR3 is TGTGCCAGCAGTTTTAGTGGGACAGGGGTTTTTGAGCAGTACTTC.

This clonotype was observed a handful of times. The gene calls are TRBV20-1 and TRBJ1-1; D not resolved. Germline V CDR1 and CDR2: DFQATT, SNEGSKA (reference sequence). This CDR3 is built from 14 residues. Between the trimmed V and J ends, which lost 5 bases and 5 bases, there was a span of 18 bases. CDR3 DNA: TGCAGTGCTCCGATTCCCGGGGTCAATACTGAAGCTTTCTTT. Its translation is CSAPIPGVNTEAFF.

There are a few counts of this clonotype. CDR3 loop: CASRGASSYNEQFF. The CDR3 bases are TGCGCCAGCAGGGGTGCTAGCTCCTACAATGAGCAGTTCTTC. The chain has TRBV4-3 and TRBJ2-1, with D unresolved. Germline V gene data show CDR1 as LGHNA and CDR2 as YSLEER. There are 14 residues in the CDR3. Trimming pared 6 bases from V and 0 bases from J, leaving 9 bases between.

This clonotype was picked up a small number of times. The V gene is TRBV11-2, the J gene TRBJ1-2, with a possible D match to TRBD1 (6 bases). The CDR3 has 18 residues. V was shortened by 5 bases and J by 1 base, with 23 bases between the two germline ends. Germline V CDR1 and CDR2: SGHAT, FQNNGV. This chain's CDR3 is CASSVPVGTGGHNYGYTF. CDR3 DNA sequence: TGTGCCAGCAGCGTCCCGGTGGGGACGGGGGGCCATAACTATGGCTACACCTTC. Using reference TRBV11-2 and TRBJ1-2 for the parts outside the CDR3, the full variable domain is EAGVAQSPRYKIIEKRQSVAFWCNPISGHATLYWYQQILGQGPKLLIQFQNNGVVDDSQLPKDRFSAERLKGVDSTLKIQPAKLEDSAVYLCASSVPVGTGGHNYGYTFGSGTRLTVV.

This clonotype has just a few counts. The genes are TRBV7-6 and TRBJ2-2; 9 nucleotides line up with TRBD2. From germline, CDR1 is SGHVS and CDR2 FNYEAQ. V lost 1 base, J lost 4 bases, and 7 bases stayed unmatched. The CDR3 covers 17 residues. The DNA of the CDR3 is TGTGCCAGCAGCTTAGTTGGACTAGCGATTTTCACCGGGGAGCTGTTTTTT. Translation gives CASSLVGLAIFTGELFF.